This TCR beta chain appears in the sequencing data of a study of blood T cell repertoires in COVID-19. Across the whole study: Sites across the United States, Italy and Spain contributed samples from acute and convalescent COVID-19. The analysed material was cDNA or gDNA that came from T cells, B-cell-depleted T cells, or PBMCs.

The V segment lost 6 bases and the J segment 2 bases; nucleotides outside the gene matches: 9. From germline, CDR1 is SNHLY and CDR2 FYNNEI. The CDR3 loop spans 16 amino acids. Original data processing: Reference gene primers were amplified, and this amplification served to estimate nucleated cell counts. Profiling relied on immunoSEQ multiplex PCR, and the TCRdb table lists in-frame clones only, not all of them. Clonal size and the V and J genes are those of that table, whereas D and trimming came from the DNA. Here the sample spans roughly 69,000 clones, around 80% being singletons. The source is a woman between 45 and 60 years old with acute or convalescent COVID-19. The sample comprised peripheral blood. V usage is TRBV2 and J usage is TRBJ2-5; 10 bases are a match to TRBD1. CDR3 loop: CASRSGDRGVQETQYF. The CDR3 bases are TGTGCCAGCAGAAGCGGGGACAGGGGAGTTCAAGAGACCCAGTACTTC.